These T cell receptor beta chains were read from a single sample in a study of cytomegalovirus exposure and HLA in healthy donors. Sequencing used immunoSEQ multiplex PCR; TCRdb keeps in-frame clones, though not all of them. Among about 200,000 clones listed, roughly 80% were seen once. Material: PBMCs. The receptors stem from a man between 25 and 39 years old in good health and CMV-seronegative. The CDR3 runs from the conserved cysteine through the conserved F or W. The order of the fields is V gene, clone size, J gene, D gene, CDR3 protein, CDR3 DNA. A D gene is named only where the DNA matches it firmly. Only part of the rows carry a size: once, few, many, or a class if the clone is expanded.

>TRBV6-5|.|TRBJ2-7|.
CASSYGADYEQYF
TGTGCCAGCAGTTACGGGGCTGACTACGAGCAGTACTTC
>TRBV28|.|TRBJ1-1|.
CASSPRTAGENTEAFF
TGTGCCAGCAGTCCACGAACCGCAGGGGAGAACACTGAAGCTTTCTTT
>TRBV4-1|.|TRBJ2-2|.
CASSTRRGTGELFF
TGCGCCAGCAGCACTCGCAGGGGCACCGGGGAGCTGTTTTTT
>TRBV28|.|TRBJ1-1|TRBD1
CASSSGTGSFF
TGTGCCAGCAGTAGCGGGACAGGTTCTTTCTTT
>TRBV5-4|.|TRBJ2-7|.
CASRAELGSNEQYF
TGTGCCAGCAGAGCAGAACTGGGGAGTAACGAGCAGTACTTC
>TRBV5-1|few|TRBJ1-1|TRBD1
CASSWTGSPEAFF
TGCGCCAGCAGCTGGACAGGGTCCCCTGAAGCTTTCTTT
>TRBV7-9|.|TRBJ2-3|.
CASSLAQGSTDTQYF
TGTGCCAGCAGCTTAGCGCAGGGTAGCACAGATACGCAGTATTTT
>TRBV15|.|TRBJ2-7|TRBD1
CATSSRRQGPSYEQYF
TGTGCCACCAGCAGCCGACGACAGGGGCCCTCCTACGAGCAGTACTTC
>TRBV28|.|TRBJ2-1|TRBD2
CASSFERGQFF
TGTGCCAGCAGTTTCGAGCGGGGGCAGTTCTTC
>TRBV7-9|.|TRBJ2-5|.
CASSLAPRGETQYF
TGTGCCAGCAGCTTAGCGCCTAGGGGAGAGACCCAGTACTTC
>TRBV5-1|.|TRBJ1-1|.
CASSLRQANTEAFF
TGCGCCAGCAGCTTGAGGCAGGCGAACACTGAAGCTTTCTTT
>TRBV2|.|TRBJ2-5|TRBD1
CASRQPGQGSTQYF
TGTGCCAGCAGACAACCGGGACAGGGGTCGACCCAGTACTTC
>TRBV5-1|.|TRBJ2-3|.
CASSLAGVSTDTQYF
TGCGCCAGCAGCTTGGCGGGGGTCAGCACAGATACGCAGTATTTT
>TRBV2|.|TRBJ1-2|TRBD1
CASRPDRAYYGYTF
TGTGCCAGCAGACCCGACAGGGCCTACTATGGCTACACCTTC
>TRBV4-2|.|TRBJ1-5|.
CASRDSILSNQPQHF
TGTGCCAGCCGTGACAGTATTCTTAGCAATCAGCCCCAGCATTTT
>TRBV5-1|.|TRBJ1-4|.
CASSGGGGSEKLFF
TGCGCCAGCAGCGGCGGGGGGGGTTCTGAAAAACTGTTTTTT
>TRBV28|.|TRBJ2-7|TRBD2
CASRPSVAGAYEQYF
TGTGCCAGCAGGCCCTCGGTAGCGGGAGCATACGAGCAGTACTTC
>TRBV7-9|.|TRBJ1-4|TRBD1
CSSSLVTGGVTNEKLFF
TGTTCCAGCAGCCTAGTAACAGGGGGCGTAACTAATGAAAAACTGTTTTTT
>TRBV28|.|TRBJ1-4|.
CASRMSGPAGEKLFF
TGTGCCAGCCGAATGAGTGGGCCCGCGGGCGAAAAACTGTTTTTT
>TRBV28|.|TRBJ1-3|.
CASSLLSFSGNTIYF
TGTGCCAGCAGTTTATTGTCCTTCTCTGGAAACACCATATATTTT
>TRBV6-1|once|TRBJ2-5|TRBD2
CASSQGVAGGRETQYF
TGTGCCAGCAGTCAAGGGGTAGCGGGGGGGCGGGAGACCCAGTACTTC
>TRBV6-1|.|TRBJ1-3|TRBD1
CASSRTGVGDAIYF
TGTGCCAGCAGTAGGACAGGCGTAGGAGACGCCATATATTTT
>TRBV10-3|.|TRBJ1-3|.
CAIGGAGNTIYF
TGTGCCATCGGGGGGGCTGGAAACACCATATATTTT
>TRBV18|few|TRBJ2-7|.
CASSRSSGDYEQYF
TGTGCCAGCTCACGGAGCTCAGGGGACTACGAGCAGTACTTC
>TRBV27|.|TRBJ2-1|.
CASTPLKGLYNEQFF
TGTGCCAGCACCCCCCTTAAGGGGCTTTACAATGAGCAGTTCTTC
>TRBV4-2|.|TRBJ2-7|TRBD2
CASSQDPASGWVHEQYF
TGTGCCAGCAGCCAAGACCCCGCTAGCGGGTGGGTACACGAGCAGTACTTC
>TRBV19|.|TRBJ1-4|TRBD1
CASRGGQGDNEKLFF
TGTGCCAGTAGAGGCGGACAGGGTGACAATGAAAAACTGTTTTTT
>TRBV11-2|.|TRBJ2-5|.
CASTFQGFGTQYF
TGTGCCAGCACCTTCCAGGGTTTTGGTACCCAGTACTTC
>TRBV6-1|.|TRBJ2-7|TRBD2
CASSEGIAGGYEQYF
TGTGCCAGCAGTGAAGGAATAGCGGGGGGCTACGAGCAGTACTTC
>TRBV27|.|TRBJ2-2|TRBD1
CASSPLDRVQGTGELFF
TGTGCCAGCAGTCCCCTTGACAGGGTTCAGGGCACCGGGGAGCTGTTTTTT